These 26 T cell receptor beta chains were sequenced from one sample in a study of cytomegalovirus exposure and HLA in healthy donors. PCR amplification relied on 60 Vbeta primers (plus 13 Jbeta primers). Libraries were prepared by immunoSEQ multiplex PCR; TCRdb keeps only in-frame clonotypes and omits some of them. There are 100,000 to 120,000 clones in the sample; around 80% occur only once, and 2.5% to 3% lies in the top ten. The source material was PBMCs. Every receptor here comes from a woman in her fifties or sixties in good health and CMV-seropositive.

The chain links TRBV19 to TRBJ1-2; the D is unclear. V lost 3 bases and J lost 8, with 19 bases in between. CDR1 LNHDA and CDR2 SQIVND come from the germline V gene (reference sequence). This CDR3 has 15 residues. The DNA for the CDR3 is TGTGCCAGTAGTATTGCGGGGTCCCCTTCGGGCGGCTACACCTTC. Its translation is CASSIAGSPSGGYTF. Full variable domain (remainder filled in from reference TRBV19 and TRBJ1-2): DGGITQSPKYLFRKEGQNVTLSCEQNLNHDAMYWYRQDPGQGLRLIYYSQIVNDFQKGDIAEGYSVSREKKESFPLTVTSAQKNPTAFYLCASSIAGSPSGGYTFGSGTRLTVV.

This clone was detected once. The chain joins TRBV6-5 to TRBJ1-2, with 9 nucleotides matching TRBD1. With V trimmed by 0 bases and J by 8 bases, 10 bases remained unmatched. Germline-derived CDR1 and CDR2 are MNHEY and SVGAGI. The CDR3 has 16 amino acids. The chain's CDR3 is CASSYSRGGQGRGYTF. CDR3 nucleotides: TGTGCCAGCAGTTACTCCCGGGGGGGACAGGGACGGGGCTACACCTTC.

This chain connects TRBV28 to TRBJ2-7; D ambiguous. The CDR3 has 16 amino acids. Germline CDR1 MDHEN, CDR2 SYDVKM. With 1 base removed from V and 6 bases from J, the gap between germline ends came to 19 bases. DNA of the CDR3: TGTGCCAGCAGTTTATTTCCAGAAACTACGTGGTCCGAGCAGTACTTC. Residues: CASSLFPETTWSEQYF.

This chain connects TRBV7-3 to TRBJ1-1; D possibly corresponds to TRBD1 (5 bases). The CDR3 loop spans 15 amino acids. Germline lookup yields CDR1 SGHTA and CDR2 FQGTGA. V lost 5 bases and J 2 bases, leaving 15 bases between the germline ends. CDR3 sequence (DNA): TGTGCCAGCAGCGCGAAAGCAGGGTTCAACACTGAAGCTTTCTTT. Protein product: CASSAKAGFNTEAFF.

The chain links TRBV9 to TRBJ2-5, with 10 positions matching TRBD2. The germline CDR1 and CDR2 sequences are SGDLS and YYNGEE. CDR3 length: 16 amino acids. Trimming cost V 4 bases and J 3 bases; bases outside gene matches: 9. CDR3 region: CASSQYLAGEKETQYF. The DNA for the CDR3 is TGTGCCAGCAGCCAATACCTAGCGGGAGAAAAAGAGACCCAGTACTTC. The whole variable domain, remainder taken from reference TRBV9 and TRBJ2-5, is DSGVTQTPKHLITATGQRVTLRCSPRSGDLSVYWYQQSLDQGLQFLIQYYNGEERAKGNILERFSAQQFPDLHSELNLSSLELGDSALYFCASSQYLAGEKETQYFGPGTRLLVL.

This clone was detected only a few times. The chain combines TRBV5-6 with TRBJ2-7; 12 bases align to TRBD2. Per germline, CDR1 SGHDT and CDR2 YYEEEE. The V segment lost 4 bases and the J segment 3 bases; nucleotides outside the gene matches: 5. This CDR3 spans 15 amino acids. This CDR3 reads CASSHGLAGNYEQYF. The CDR3 nucleotides are TGTGCCAGCAGCCACGGACTAGCGGGAAACTACGAGCAGTACTTC.

This clone appeared a few times. J is TRBJ1-2 and V is TRBV6-4; TRBD1 might be the D (5 bases). Germline V lookup: CDR1 MRHNA, CDR2 SNTAGT. The CDR3 runs to 14 residues. Between the trimmed V and J ends, which lost 5 bases and 4 bases, there was a span of 14 bases. CDR3: CASSPQGNLYGYTF. CDR3 DNA sequence: TGTGCCAGCAGTCCGCAGGGCAATCTCTATGGCTACACCTTC.

The rearrangement uses TRBV19 and TRBJ1-1, with 10 positions matching TRBD1. The CDR3 sequence is 14 residues long. Germline V gene lookup returns CDR1 LNHDA and CDR2 SQIVND (reference sequence). V lost 5 bases and J lost 4; bases outside the gene matches: 4. The CDR3 loop reads CASSPGQGGTEAFF. The CDR3 nucleotides read TGTGCCAGTAGTCCAGGACAGGGGGGCACTGAAGCTTTCTTT.

This chain joins TRBV12-5 and TRBJ1-3; TRBD1 agrees at 8 bases. The CDR3 covers 14 residues. Germline CDR1 and CDR2: LGHNT and FRNRAP. V trimming: 1 base; J trimming: 4 bases; junction bases outside the gene matches: 0. The CDR3 protein is CASGLGDRGNTIYF. The DNA of the CDR3 is TGTGCTAGTGGTTTGGGGGACAGGGGAAACACCATATATTTT.

In DNA form, the CDR3 reads TGTGCCAGCAGCATATTTTTAGACAGGGGCAATCAGCCCCAGCATTTT. Translating gives CASSIFLDRGNQPQHF. The rearrangement links TRBV5-5 to TRBJ1-5; TRBD1 matches at 7 bases. The CDR3 has 16 amino acids. Germline CDR1 is SGHKS and CDR2 is YYEKEE (reference sequence). Trimming at V came to 4 bases and at J to 2 bases, leaving 9 bases not matched to a gene.

V gene TRBV11-2 combines with J gene TRBJ2-1; 9 nucleotides match TRBD2. The ends lost 6 bases at V and 11 bases at J; junction bases unmatched: 20. Germline V CDR1 and CDR2: SGHAT, FQNNGV. CDR3 length equals 17 residues. CDR3 loop: CASRVGSGGRDRNQQFF. The CDR3 DNA follows: TGTGCCAGCAGAGTAGGGAGTGGCGGGAGGGATAGGAATCAGCAGTTCTTC. The variable domain in full, with the rest retrieved from reference TRBV11-2 and TRBJ2-1, is EAGVAQSPRYKIIEKRQSVAFWCNPISGHATLYWYQQILGQGPKLLIQFQNNGVVDDSQLPKDRFSAERLKGVDSTLKIQPAKLEDSAVYLCASRVGSGGRDRNQQFFGPGTRLTVL.

The CDR3: CASSILAGTGHNQPQHF. The CDR3 DNA sequence: TGTGCCAGTAGTATCCTTGCCGGGACAGGGCACAATCAGCCCCAGCATTTT. The J gene is TRBJ1-5, the V gene TRBV19; TRBD1 agrees at 9 bases. CDR3 length equals 17 residues. Germline assignment: CDR1 LNHDA and CDR2 SQIVND (reference sequence). The ends lost 3 bases at V and 3 bases at J; junction bases unmatched: 9.

This clone was recorded many times. The chain joins TRBV10-3 to TRBJ1-2; 9 nucleotides match TRBD1. This CDR3 region has 14 residues. The V gene's germline CDR1 is ENHRY and CDR2 SYGVKD. J was trimmed by 8 bases and V by 2 bases; bases with no gene match: 6. CDR3 sequence (DNA): TGTGCCATCAGTGAGGCAACAGGGGGCTGGGGCTACACCTTC. Translation gives CAISEATGGWGYTF.

The chain uses TRBV7-8 and TRBJ2-1; TRBD2 matches at 7 bases. The V segment lost 3 bases and the J segment 5 bases; nucleotides outside the gene matches: 7. The germline gives CDR1 SGHVS, CDR2 FQNEAQ. The CDR3 runs 15 residues. The CDR3 nucleotides read TGTGCCAGCAGCTTTCTAGCGGATCCCCACAATGAGCAGTTCTTC. This gives the protein CASSFLADPHNEQFF.

The chain is built from TRBV5-4 and TRBJ2-1; no firm D call. CDR1 and CDR2 from the germline V gene are SGHNT and YYREEE (reference sequence). V lost 0 bases to trimming and J lost 6 bases, with 7 bases between them. The CDR3 consists of 13 residues. CDR3 in amino acids: CASSLGQANEQFF. CDR3 coding DNA: TGTGCCAGCAGCTTGGGACAAGCCAATGAGCAGTTCTTC.

The chain employs TRBV5-1 and TRBJ2-1; D remains ambiguous. The CDR3 runs to 13 residues. Germline loops: CDR1 SGHRS, CDR2 YFSETQ. The V and J ends lost 1 base and 10 bases respectively, with 12 bases between them. The CDR3 here is CASSLLRGWEQFF. As DNA, the CDR3 is TGCGCCAGCAGCTTGTTAAGAGGATGGGAGCAGTTCTTC.

The V and J genes are TRBV10-1 and TRBJ2-7; the match to TRBD2 covers 10 bases. V lost 6 bases and J lost 3; bases outside the gene matches: 5. This CDR3 spans 14 amino acids. Germline loops: CDR1 WNHNN, CDR2 SYGVQD (reference sequence). CDR3 bases: TGCGCCAGCAGAACTAGCGGGGCGGACTACGAGCAGTACTTC. Amino acid sequence: CASRTSGADYEQYF.

The chain combines TRBV7-9 with TRBJ1-4, with D tentatively TRBD1 (6 bases). Germline CDR1 is SEHNR and CDR2 is FQNEAQ (reference sequence). The CDR3 extends over 13 amino acids. The ends were cut back, 4 bases at V and 6 bases at J, with 9 bases in the middle. The CDR3, as DNA: TGTGCCAGCAGCTCCCGGACAGATGAAAAACTGTTTTTT. This encodes CASSSRTDEKLFF.

This clone was seen once. The chain combines TRBV29-1 with TRBJ2-3, with 7 bases that match TRBD1. Germline assignment: CDR1 SQVTM and CDR2 ANQGSEA. CDR3 length: 14 amino acids. J gave up 2 bases and V 6 bases, and 8 bases lay outside the gene matches. As DNA, the CDR3 is TGCAGCGTCGACGGGACAGAGAACACAGATACGCAGTATTTT. It translates to CSVDGTENTDTQYF.

The CDR3 DNA follows: TGTGCCAGCAGTCCGGCCCGGACAGATGCCATAGCTTTCTTT. It specifies CASSPARTDAIAFF. J is TRBJ1-1 and V is TRBV28; D may be TRBD1 (6 bases). The CDR3 is made up of 14 amino acids. Trimming pared 5 bases from V and 10 bases from J, leaving 20 bases between. Germline V lookup: CDR1 MDHEN, CDR2 SYDVKM. The entire variable domain, with the rest obtained from reference TRBV28 and TRBJ1-1, is as follows: DVKVTQSSRYLVKRTGEKVFLECVQDMDHENMFWYRQDPGLGLRLIYFSYDVKMKEKGDIPEGYSVSREKKERFSLILESASTNQTSMYLCASSPARTDAIAFFGQGTRLTVV.

The chain couples TRBV11-2 to TRBJ1-1; D uncertain. Per the germline V gene, CDR1 is SGHAT and CDR2 is FQNNGV. The CDR3 has 16 residues. V lost 7 bases and J lost 6, with 24 bases in between. This CDR3 is CASTFSEAPLVPEAFF. In nucleotides, the CDR3 is TGTGCCAGCACCTTTAGTGAAGCCCCCCTGGTCCCTGAAGCTTTCTTT.

The count of this clone is one. The chain recombines TRBV5-1 with TRBJ2-1; TRBD1 matches at 8 bases. The V and J ends lost 4 bases and 6 bases, in that order; junction bases with no gene match: 6. CDR1 and CDR2 (germline): SGHRS, YFSETQ. The CDR3 runs to 14 residues. The CDR3 DNA reads as TGCGCCAGCAGCCCTCAGGGGGCAAGCAATGAGCAGTTCTTC. Protein product: CASSPQGASNEQFF.

The gene calls are TRBV2 and TRBJ1-5; 7 bases match TRBD1. V dropped 2 bases and J dropped 5; count of bases not matched to a gene: 6. The CDR3 is made up of 15 amino acids. CDR1 is SNHLY, CDR2 FYNNEI, per germline. In DNA form, the CDR3 reads TGTGCCAGCAGTGAATCTAGGGGGCGCGATCAGCCCCAGCATTTT. This translates into CASSESRGRDQPQHF.

This CDR3 is CASSLAGVRDTQYF. The CDR3 region has the DNA TGCGCCAGCAGCCTAGCGGGAGTTCGGGATACGCAGTATTTT. The chain combines TRBV5-1 with TRBJ2-3, with 10 bases matching TRBD2. V lost 4 bases, J lost 6 bases, and 5 bases stayed unmatched. Germline V gives CDR1 SGHRS, CDR2 YFSETQ. The CDR3 contains 14 residues.

In DNA form, the CDR3 reads TGTGCCAGCAGTTGGAGGGATTCCTACGAGCAGTACTTC. Its protein product is CASSWRDSYEQYF. The chain has TRBV6-6 and TRBJ2-7, with TRBD2 as a possible D gene (6 bases). Germline V gives CDR1 MNHNY, CDR2 SVGAGI (reference sequence). CDR3 length: 13 residues. With 4 bases removed from V and 1 base from J, the gap between germline ends came to 8 bases.

The chain links TRBV2 to TRBJ1-2; 8 nucleotides line up with TRBD1. Germline V gene data show CDR1 as SNHLY and CDR2 as FYNNEI. V lost 6 bases to trimming and J lost 0 bases; unmatched junction nucleotides: 9. There are 16 residues in the CDR3. The CDR3 DNA follows: TGTGCCAGCAGGGCGGCAGGGGGCTACACTAACTATGGCTACACCTTC. It translates to CASRAAGGYTNYGYTF.